A selection of T cell receptor beta chains follows, all from one sample in a study of PD-L1 blockade in urothelial cancer. The repertoire was sequenced with immunoSEQ multiplex PCR; TCRdb's copy has only in-frame clones and lacks some. Among roughly 43,000 clones listed, 75% to 85% were seen once. The sample was PBMCs, taken around atezolizumab (anti-PD-L1) treatment. These receptors all come from a man between 60 and 75 years old with urothelial cancer. CDR3s include the opening cysteine and the closing phenylalanine or tryptophan. D genes are given only for firm matches. Rows give clone size only sometimes, using once, few, many, or a class for an expanded clone.

v_gene: TRBV14
abundance: NA
j_gene: TRBJ1-3
d_gene: NA
CDR3nt: TGTGCCAGCAAGACTACAGACACTGGAAACACCATATATTTT
CDR3aa: CASKTTDTGNTIYF

v_gene: TRBV7-9
abundance: NA
j_gene: TRBJ2-3
d_gene: NA
CDR3nt: TGTGCCAGCAGACATCCAGGAGATACGCAGTATTTT
CDR3aa: CASRHPGDTQYF

v_gene: TRBV5-4
abundance: NA
j_gene: TRBJ2-7
d_gene: TRBD2
CDR3nt: TGTGCCAGCAGCCCCACCGGGACTAGGCCCGAGCAGTACTTC
CDR3aa: CASSPTGTRPEQYF

v_gene: TRBV6-5
abundance: once
j_gene: TRBJ2-7
d_gene: NA
CDR3nt: TGTGCCAGCAGTGGCAGCGAAAGGCCCGACGAGCAGTACTTC
CDR3aa: CASSGSERPDEQYF

v_gene: TRBV10-2
abundance: NA
j_gene: TRBJ1-1
d_gene: TRBD1
CDR3nt: TGCGCCAGCAGGGGGACAGGGGAAGGCTCGGGGCACACTGAAGCTTTCTTT
CDR3aa: CASRGTGEGSGHTEAFF

v_gene: TRBV10-1
abundance: NA
j_gene: TRBJ2-1
d_gene: TRBD2
CDR3nt: TGCGCCAGCAGTTTAACTAGCGGTCTCGGTAATGAGCAGTTCTTC
CDR3aa: CASSLTSGLGNEQFF

v_gene: TRBV28
abundance: NA
j_gene: TRBJ1-2
d_gene: TRBD1
CDR3nt: TGTGCCAGCAGTGTACAGGGGGCGGGGGGCTACACCTTC
CDR3aa: CASSVQGAGGYTF

v_gene: TRBV7-6
abundance: few
j_gene: TRBJ2-5
d_gene: TRBD2
CDR3nt: TGTGCCAGCAGTCGGACTAGCGGGGTTAGGGAGACCCAGTACTTC
CDR3aa: CASSRTSGVRETQYF

v_gene: TRBV11-1
abundance: many
j_gene: TRBJ2-7
d_gene: NA
CDR3nt: TGTGCCAGCGGGGCTCCGCGCGGTGAGCAGTACTTC
CDR3aa: CASGAPRGEQYF

v_gene: TRBV4-1
abundance: NA
j_gene: TRBJ2-7
d_gene: NA
CDR3nt: TGCGCCAGCAGCCAAGATGGACAGAGCCCCTACGAGCAGTACTTC
CDR3aa: CASSQDGQSPYEQYF

v_gene: TRBV7-2
abundance: few
j_gene: TRBJ1-5
d_gene: NA
CDR3nt: TGTGCCAGCAGCTTAGGGACAGTAGGCGGGCAGCCCCAGCATTTT
CDR3aa: CASSLGTVGGQPQHF

v_gene: TRBV28
abundance: once
j_gene: TRBJ2-7
d_gene: NA
CDR3nt: TGTGCCAGCAGTTTAGCGGGGCCTGTTAACTCCTACGAGCAGTACTTC
CDR3aa: CASSLAGPVNSYEQYF

v_gene: TRBV6-5
abundance: few
j_gene: TRBJ1-2
d_gene: NA
CDR3nt: TGTGCCAGCGAAGACAGTAACTATGGCTACACCTTC
CDR3aa: CASEDSNYGYTF

v_gene: TRBV5-1
abundance: NA
j_gene: TRBJ1-4
d_gene: TRBD1
CDR3nt: TGCGCCAGCAGCCTGACAGGGGCTTCAAATGAAAAACTGTTTTTT
CDR3aa: CASSLTGASNEKLFF

v_gene: TRBV2
abundance: NA
j_gene: TRBJ1-1
d_gene: TRBD1
CDR3nt: TGTGCCAGCAGTGAAAGACAGGGAGGAAACACTGAAGCTTTCTTT
CDR3aa: CASSERQGGNTEAFF

v_gene: TRBV19
abundance: NA
j_gene: TRBJ1-4
d_gene: TRBD1
CDR3nt: TGTGCCAGTAGTACGGCGACAGGGTTGGAAAAACTGTTTTTT
CDR3aa: CASSTATGLEKLFF

v_gene: TRBV5-4
abundance: NA
j_gene: TRBJ2-1
d_gene: NA
CDR3nt: TGTGCCAGCAGCTCCGAGGGCAGCCTTAGCTCCTACAATGAGCAGTTCTTC
CDR3aa: CASSSEGSLSSYNEQFF

v_gene: TRBV27
abundance: few
j_gene: TRBJ1-1
d_gene: NA
CDR3nt: TGTGCCAGCAGTTTCGGACAGACCTCTGAAGCTTTCTTT
CDR3aa: CASSFGQTSEAFF

v_gene: TRBV7-2
abundance: NA
j_gene: TRBJ1-4
d_gene: NA
CDR3nt: TGTGCCAGCAGCCTCGGACTAATTGGCACTAATGAAAAACTGTTTTTT
CDR3aa: CASSLGLIGTNEKLFF

v_gene: TRBV21-1
abundance: NA
j_gene: TRBJ1-6
d_gene: NA
CDR3nt: TGTGCCAGCAGCAACCGAAGACAGGGGGCCGATTCACCCCTCCACTTT
CDR3aa: CASSNRRQGADSPLHF

v_gene: TRBV28
abundance: NA
j_gene: TRBJ2-7
d_gene: TRBD2
CDR3nt: TGTGCCAGCAGTTCTGCTAGCGGGGTGTACTACGAGCAGTACTTC
CDR3aa: CASSSASGVYYEQYF

v_gene: TRBV5-1
abundance: few
j_gene: TRBJ2-3
d_gene: TRBD2
CDR3nt: TGCGCCAGCAGCTTGGTCGATTCGGGGGGTGTTACAGATACGCAGTATTTT
CDR3aa: CASSLVDSGGVTDTQYF

v_gene: TRBV18
abundance: NA
j_gene: TRBJ2-2
d_gene: NA
CDR3nt: TGTGCCAGCTCACCTCTAGGCGGGGCTGACACCGGGGAGCTGTTTTTT
CDR3aa: CASSPLGGADTGELFF

v_gene: TRBV27
abundance: NA
j_gene: TRBJ1-2
d_gene: TRBD1
CDR3nt: TGTGCCAGCAGTTTACGACAGGGGGCGCCCGGCTACACCTTC
CDR3aa: CASSLRQGAPGYTF

v_gene: TRBV28
abundance: NA
j_gene: TRBJ1-1
d_gene: TRBD1
CDR3nt: TGTGCCAGCAGTTTTTGGCAGGGGGCGCGTTTGAGTGCTGAAGCTTTCTTT
CDR3aa: CASSFWQGARLSAEAFF

v_gene: TRBV10-2
abundance: many
j_gene: TRBJ2-7
d_gene: NA
CDR3nt: TGCGCCAGCAGTGAGACTAGCACGAGCTCCTACGAGCAGTACTTC
CDR3aa: CASSETSTSSYEQYF

v_gene: TRBV30
abundance: NA
j_gene: TRBJ2-6
d_gene: NA
CDR3nt: TGTGCCTGGAGCCGTGGAGGGCAGGCTGGGGCCAACGTCCTGACTTTC
CDR3aa: CAWSRGGQAGANVLTF

v_gene: TRBV19
abundance: NA
j_gene: TRBJ1-1
d_gene: NA
CDR3nt: TGTGCCAGTAGTATGGATTGGCGGGTCACTGAAGCTTTCTTT
CDR3aa: CASSMDWRVTEAFF

v_gene: TRBV19
abundance: NA
j_gene: TRBJ2-7
d_gene: TRBD1
CDR3nt: TGTGCCAGTAGTACGAAAGGGGGCCCCGAGCAGTACTTC
CDR3aa: CASSTKGGPEQYF

v_gene: TRBV11-2
abundance: NA
j_gene: TRBJ2-2
d_gene: NA
CDR3nt: TGTGCCAGCAGCTTAGACCCTTCCGGGGAGCTGTTTTTT
CDR3aa: CASSLDPSGELFF

v_gene: TRBV4-3
abundance: NA
j_gene: TRBJ2-1
d_gene: TRBD2
CDR3nt: TGCGCCAGCAGCCCAGAAGCGGGAGGGAGCTCCTACAATGAGCAGTTCTTC
CDR3aa: CASSPEAGGSSYNEQFF

v_gene: TRBV15
abundance: few
j_gene: TRBJ1-6
d_gene: TRBD1
CDR3nt: TGTGCCACCAGTGGACCGGGACAGGGGCTTTGGGACGGGTCACCCCTCCACTTT
CDR3aa: CATSGPGQGLWDGSPLHF

v_gene: TRBV28
abundance: NA
j_gene: TRBJ2-1
d_gene: TRBD1
CDR3nt: TGTGCCAGCAGTCCCCAAACAACAGGGGGCGGATGGTTCTTC
CDR3aa: CASSPQTTGGGWFF

v_gene: TRBV30
abundance: NA
j_gene: TRBJ2-7
d_gene: TRBD1
CDR3nt: TGTGCCTGGAGTACCCACCAGACAGGGTATTACTACGAGCAGTACTTC
CDR3aa: CAWSTHQTGYYYEQYF

v_gene: TRBV5-1
abundance: NA
j_gene: TRBJ2-7
d_gene: NA
CDR3nt: TGCGCCAGCAGCTTGGACGGGTCCTCCGGGTACGAGCAGTACTTC
CDR3aa: CASSLDGSSGYEQYF

v_gene: TRBV7-2
abundance: once
j_gene: TRBJ2-7
d_gene: TRBD2
CDR3nt: TGTGCCAGCAGCCCATTCCTTAGCGGGACTAACTACGAGCAGTACTTC
CDR3aa: CASSPFLSGTNYEQYF

v_gene: TRBV6-1
abundance: NA
j_gene: TRBJ2-1
d_gene: TRBD2
CDR3nt: TGTGCCAGCAGTGCGGAGGGAGGGGCCCACAATGAGCAGTTCTTC
CDR3aa: CASSAEGGAHNEQFF

v_gene: TRBV4-2
abundance: few
j_gene: TRBJ1-5
d_gene: NA
CDR3nt: TGTGCCAGCAGCCAAGATGCCCGGGAAGTTACCAATCAGCCCCAGCATTTT
CDR3aa: CASSQDAREVTNQPQHF

v_gene: TRBV5-6
abundance: NA
j_gene: TRBJ1-3
d_gene: NA
CDR3nt: TGTGCCAGCAGCTTAGGAGTATCTGGAAACACCATATATTTT
CDR3aa: CASSLGVSGNTIYF

v_gene: TRBV30
abundance: NA
j_gene: TRBJ2-5
d_gene: NA
CDR3nt: TGTGCCTGGAGCAGGGTGCGGGACCCTAGGAAAGAGACCCAGTACTTC
CDR3aa: CAWSRVRDPRKETQYF

v_gene: TRBV5-5
abundance: NA
j_gene: TRBJ2-5
d_gene: NA
CDR3nt: TGTGCCAGCAGCCTGTCGTGGGCAGCTCAAGAGACCCAGTACTTC
CDR3aa: CASSLSWAAQETQYF

v_gene: TRBV14
abundance: NA
j_gene: TRBJ1-1
d_gene: NA
CDR3nt: TGTGCCAGCAGTATTACCGGTGAAGCTTTCTTT
CDR3aa: CASSITGEAFF

v_gene: TRBV30
abundance: once
j_gene: TRBJ2-2
d_gene: NA
CDR3nt: TGTGCCTGGAGCTCGGAGCTCACCGGGGAGCTGTTTTTT
CDR3aa: CAWSSELTGELFF

v_gene: TRBV30
abundance: NA
j_gene: TRBJ2-7
d_gene: NA
CDR3nt: TGTGCCTGCCTTACTAGGAACCGCTACGAGCAGTACTTC
CDR3aa: CACLTRNRYEQYF

v_gene: TRBV4-3
abundance: NA
j_gene: TRBJ2-2
d_gene: TRBD2
CDR3nt: TGCGCCAGCAGCCAAGGGGCTAGCGGGCAGAACACCGGGGAGCTGTTTTTT
CDR3aa: CASSQGASGQNTGELFF

v_gene: TRBV27
abundance: NA
j_gene: TRBJ2-4
d_gene: NA
CDR3nt: TGTGCCAGCAGGGTCAGGGGCGCGTTTGGAAACATTCAGTACTTC
CDR3aa: CASRVRGAFGNIQYF

v_gene: TRBV4-2
abundance: few
j_gene: TRBJ1-1
d_gene: NA
CDR3nt: TGTGCCAGCAGCCCAGTCGCGGGGTCCTACACTGAAGCTTTCTTT
CDR3aa: CASSPVAGSYTEAFF

v_gene: TRBV30
abundance: few
j_gene: TRBJ2-1
d_gene: NA
CDR3nt: TGTGCCTGGAGTGGTTCACAGCTCAATGAGCAGTTCTTC
CDR3aa: CAWSGSQLNEQFF

v_gene: TRBV19
abundance: NA
j_gene: TRBJ2-1
d_gene: NA
CDR3nt: TGTGCCAGTAGTATGATTCTAGGAAACAATGAGCAGTTCTTC
CDR3aa: CASSMILGNNEQFF

v_gene: TRBV10-2
abundance: NA
j_gene: TRBJ2-1
d_gene: TRBD1
CDR3nt: TGCGCCAGCAGTGAGAGACGGACAGGGATGCGGAATGAGCAGTTCTTC
CDR3aa: CASSERRTGMRNEQFF

v_gene: TRBV28
abundance: NA
j_gene: TRBJ2-2
d_gene: NA
CDR3nt: TGTGCCAGCAGGACACCCAAGAATCGCGAGCTGTTTTTT
CDR3aa: CASRTPKNRELFF

v_gene: TRBV9
abundance: few
j_gene: TRBJ1-6
d_gene: NA
CDR3nt: TGTGCCAGCAGCGTAGGAGGGTTTGATTCACCCCTCCACTTT
CDR3aa: CASSVGGFDSPLHF

v_gene: TRBV10-3
abundance: once
j_gene: TRBJ1-1
d_gene: NA
CDR3nt: TGTGCCATCAGCGAACAGGGACCTAACACTGAAGCTTTCTTT
CDR3aa: CAISEQGPNTEAFF

v_gene: TRBV5-6
abundance: once
j_gene: TRBJ2-1
d_gene: NA
CDR3nt: TGTGCCAGCAGCCCACAGACACTCTACAATGAGCAGTTCTTC
CDR3aa: CASSPQTLYNEQFF